This T cell receptor (beta chain) came from a study of blood T cell repertoires in COVID-19. The assay was immunoSEQ multiplex PCR, and TCRdb's table has in-frame clones only and misses some. The sample has roughly 250,000 clones, about 76% seen once. Sequencing used peripheral blood. This TCR was recovered from an older woman with active or convalescent COVID-19.

The DNA for the CDR3 is TGTGCCAGCAGCCTCGGAGGACAGGGTTCAGATACGCAGTATTTT. It is translated as CASSLGGQGSDTQYF. V usage is TRBV11-3 and J usage is TRBJ2-3; TRBD1 agrees at 8 bases. The CDR3 totals 15 residues. J gave up 4 bases and V 5 bases, and 8 bases lay outside the gene matches. Germline CDR1 is SGHNT and CDR2 is YENEEA. The full variable domain, completed using reference TRBV11-3 and TRBJ2-3, is EAGVVQSPRYKIIEKKQPVAFWCNPISGHNTLYWYLQNLGQGPELLIRYENEEAVDDSQLPKDRFSAERLKGVDSTLKIQPAELGDSAVYLCASSLGGQGSDTQYFGPGTRLTVL.